What follows are 6 T cell receptor beta chains derived from one specimen sequenced in a study of regulatory T cells in long-lasting Graves disease. Time point specified: persistent/refractory GD, antithyroid drugs over 5 years with positive TRAb. RNA from PBMCs was the source of the TCR library. Assembly of TCR beta libraries relied on iRepertoire HTBI primers together with Arm-PCR of CDR3 regions. TCRdb independently ran MiXCR on the multiplex PCR reads; one entry per CDR3 protein. The sample contains approximately 400,000 distinct CDR3 sequences, around a quarter of which appear only once. This material consisted of peripheral blood mononuclear cells (PBMCs), taken when the disease was refractory, from a patient treated with antithyroid drugs. The source is a female donor with Graves disease.

The chain employs TRBV5-1 and TRBJ2-7; 9 bases agree with TRBD2. The CDR3 is 17 residues long. With V trimmed by 5 bases and J by 4 bases, 16 bases remained unmatched. Germline V gene sequence: CDR1 SGHRS, CDR2 YFSETQ. The CDR3 loop is CASRTDSAGGPPYEQYF. Here the CDR3 DNA reads TGCGCCAGCAGAACGGACTCTGCGGGAGGGCCTCCTTACGAGCAGTACTTC. Based on the CDR3 plus reference TRBV5-1 and TRBJ2-7, the full variable domain is KAGVTQTPRYLIKTRGQQVTLSCSPISGHRSVSWYQQTPGQGLQFLFEYFSETQRNKGNFPGRFSGRQFSNSRSEMNVSTLELGDSALYLCASRTDSAGGPPYEQYFGPGTRLTVT.

The chain links TRBV30 to TRBJ1-4; 9 positions agree with TRBD1. Unmatched junction bases numbered 11, after V lost 1 base and J lost 8 bases. Germline V CDR1 and CDR2: GTSNPN, SVGIG (reference sequence). The CDR3 length is 16 residues. CDR3 DNA: TGTGCCTGGAGTGCCCTAAACAGGGGGCGAAGGGAAAAACTGTTTTTT. This sequence encodes CAWSALNRGRREKLFF.

There are many counts of this clonotype. This chain links TRBV6-1 with TRBJ1-1; unclear D gene. The CDR3 extends over 12 amino acids. Trimming left V 4 bases short and J 0 bases short, with 3 bases between. The germline V gene has CDR1 MNHNS and CDR2 SASEGT. The CDR3 sequence is CASSGLNTEAFF. The CDR3 DNA follows: TGTGCCAGCAGTGGCCTGAACACTGAAGCTTTCTTT.

This clonotype was seen a few times. The chain joins TRBV10-3 to TRBJ2-7; the D is unclear. Germline CDR1 ENHRY, CDR2 SYGVKD. This CDR3 spans 11 amino acids. The V and J ends lost 2 bases and 13 bases respectively, with 12 bases between them. The chain's CDR3 is CAISEGSISYF. CDR3 DNA sequence: TGTGCCATCAGTGAGGGGTCCATTTCATACTTC.

This chain connects TRBV6-1 to TRBJ1-2, with D perhaps TRBD1 (5 bases). Trimming left V 6 bases short and J 4 bases short, with 12 bases between. CDR3 length: 13 amino acids. CDR1 is MNHNS, CDR2 SASEGT, per germline. The chain's CDR3 is CASRSRDGYGYTF. CDR3 DNA sequence: TGTGCCAGCAGGAGCAGGGACGGCTATGGCTACACCTTC.

This clonotype has a count of ten or more. V is TRBV27 and J is TRBJ2-5; 7 bases are shared with TRBD1. The germline gives CDR1 MNHEY, CDR2 SMNVEV (reference sequence). The J segment lost 1 base and the V segment lost 0 bases, leaving 5 bases of the junction unmatched. CDR3 length: 16 amino acids. The CDR3 DNA follows: TGTGCCAGCAGTTTATCGGGACAGAGGATCCAAGAGACCCAGTACTTC. This translates into CASSLSGQRIQETQYF.